Following are 2 T cell receptor beta chains from one sample sequenced in a study of sequential checkpoint blockade in melanoma. TCRdb's copy holds only in-frame clones and misses some; the assay was immunoSEQ multiplex PCR. The sample shows fewer than 20,000 clones, less than 30% of them seen only once. As for treatment: randomized to nivolumab then ipilimumab (arm A) or the reverse (arm B). The sample was tumor tissue (inferred from file names), taken from a patient given nivolumab and ipilimumab in sequence. The receptors originated from a human donor with melanoma.

The gene calls are TRBV18 and TRBJ2-5, with TRBD1 matching over 10 bases. CDR1 KGHSH and CDR2 LQKENI come from the germline V gene. The junction had 8 bases not matched to a gene; V was cut back by 2 bases and J by 5 bases. CDR3 length: 16 amino acids. The CDR3 bases are TGTGCCAGCTCACCAGGACAGGGGGAGAGGAGGGAGACCCAGTACTTC. This encodes CASSPGQGERRETQYF.

This chain connects TRBV6-8 to TRBJ2-2; D unclear. CDR3 size: 14 residues. Germline V gene sequence: CDR1 MNHGY, CDR2 SAAAGT. Trimming removed 2 bases at V and 4 bases at J, with 8 bases between. CDR3 amino acids: CASSYEWGTGELFF. The CDR3 nucleotides read TGTGCCAGCAGTTACGAGTGGGGCACCGGGGAGCTGTTTTTT.